These T cell receptor beta chains were read from a single sample in a study of cytomegalovirus exposure and HLA in healthy donors. The table came from immunoSEQ multiplex PCR; TCRdb's copy has only in-frame clones and leaves some out. This table has 150,000 to 200,000 clones, about 76% appearing once. Specimen: PBMCs. These receptor sequences come from a woman aged 18-29 years in good health and CMV-seropositive. The CDR3 runs from the conserved cysteine through the conserved F or W. Fields, in order: J gene, clone size, D gene, V gene, CDR3 protein, CDR3 DNA. The D gene is left open where the match is weak. Not all rows give a size; the values are once, few, many and, for expanded clones, a class.

J: TRBJ2-2
size: NA
D: NA
V: TRBV27
CDR3: CASSLSAPPGELFF
DNA: TGTGCCAGCAGTTTATCGGCCCCCCCCGGGGAGCTGTTTTTT

J: TRBJ1-1
size: few
D: NA
V: TRBV30
CDR3: CAWSRLNTEAFF
DNA: TGTGCCTGGAGCAGATTGAACACTGAAGCTTTCTTT

J: TRBJ2-3
size: NA
D: TRBD2
V: TRBV7-8
CDR3: CASSLSPSGGAADTQYF
DNA: TGTGCCAGCAGCTTAAGTCCGAGCGGGGGGGCTGCAGATACGCAGTATTTT

J: TRBJ1-5
size: few
D: TRBD1
V: TRBV6-6
CDR3: CASSPARQGRNQPQHF
DNA: TGTGCCAGCAGCCCCGCCCGACAGGGTAGGAATCAGCCCCAGCATTTT

J: TRBJ2-3
size: NA
D: NA
V: TRBV5-1
CDR3: CASTSLGQLSPDTQYF
DNA: TGCGCCAGCACGTCCCTCGGACAGCTCTCTCCGGATACGCAGTATTTT

J: TRBJ1-2
size: NA
D: NA
V: TRBV7-6
CDR3: CASSLNEDPSPRRGYTF
DNA: TGTGCCAGCAGCTTAAATGAGGATCCTTCACCACGGCGTGGCTACACCTTC

J: TRBJ2-5
size: few
D: NA
V: TRBV4-2
CDR3: CASSQDSKGGQETQYF
DNA: TGTGCCAGCAGCCAAGATTCGAAAGGCGGCCAAGAGACCCAGTACTTC

J: TRBJ2-5
size: NA
D: NA
V: TRBV29-1
CDR3: CSVGPAETQYF
DNA: TGCAGCGTTGGCCCCGCGGAGACCCAGTACTTC

J: TRBJ1-1
size: once
D: TRBD1
V: TRBV6-1
CDR3: CASSGTGVNTEAFF
DNA: TGTGCCAGCAGCGGGACAGGGGTGAACACTGAAGCTTTCTTT

J: TRBJ2-5
size: NA
D: TRBD2
V: TRBV5-1
CDR3: CASSTGLAETQYF
DNA: TGCGCCAGCAGCACGGGACTAGCGGAGACCCAGTACTTC

J: TRBJ2-1
size: NA
D: NA
V: TRBV29-1
CDR3: CSVDHRESYNEQFF
DNA: TGCAGCGTCGACCACAGGGAATCCTACAATGAGCAGTTCTTC

J: TRBJ1-5
size: NA
D: TRBD1
V: TRBV9
CDR3: CASSVVKGAQQPQHF
DNA: TGTGCCAGCAGCGTAGTAAAGGGGGCTCAACAGCCCCAGCATTTT

J: TRBJ2-5
size: few
D: TRBD2
V: TRBV19
CDR3: CASSPWGGGTPGQETQYF
DNA: TGTGCCAGTAGTCCCTGGGGCGGGGGGACCCCAGGACAAGAGACCCAGTACTTC

J: TRBJ2-1
size: NA
D: TRBD1
V: TRBV10-3
CDR3: CAISESSGGSYNEQFF
DNA: TGTGCCATCAGTGAGTCCTCAGGGGGCTCCTACAATGAGCAGTTCTTC

J: TRBJ2-3
size: NA
D: TRBD2
V: TRBV7-3
CDR3: CASSPSGGARDTQYF
DNA: TGTGCCAGCAGCCCTAGCGGGGGGGCCCGAGATACGCAGTATTTT

J: TRBJ1-1
size: NA
D: NA
V: TRBV21-1
CDR3: CASSTPGPRKGAFF
DNA: TGTGCCAGCAGCACTCCCGGTCCTCGAAAGGGGGCTTTCTTT

J: TRBJ1-1
size: NA
D: NA
V: TRBV13
CDR3: CASSIQDPNTEAFF
DNA: TGTGCCAGCAGCATACAGGACCCGAACACTGAAGCTTTCTTT

J: TRBJ1-2
size: NA
D: NA
V: TRBV2
CDR3: CASSAEFGYTF
DNA: TGTGCCAGCAGTGCCGAGTTTGGCTACACCTTC

J: TRBJ2-1
size: NA
D: TRBD1
V: TRBV2
CDR3: CASTEERDSGNEQFF
DNA: TGTGCCAGCACCGAGGAGAGGGACAGTGGAAATGAGCAGTTCTTC

J: TRBJ1-1
size: NA
D: NA
V: TRBV18
CDR3: CASSRDFNTEAFF
DNA: TGTGCCAGCTCAAGGGACTTTAACACTGAAGCTTTCTTT

J: TRBJ2-2
size: NA
D: TRBD1
V: TRBV28
CDR3: CASSLSTGAIGELFF
DNA: TGTGCCAGCAGTTTATCGACAGGGGCCATAGGGGAGCTGTTTTTT

J: TRBJ1-1
size: NA
D: NA
V: TRBV27
CDR3: CASSSLAKNTEAFF
DNA: TGTGCCAGCAGTTCGCTAGCTAAGAACACTGAAGCTTTCTTT

J: TRBJ2-5
size: NA
D: NA
V: TRBV7-6
CDR3: CASSLGPSSRETQYF
DNA: TGTGCCAGCAGTCTAGGCCCTTCCTCCCGAGAGACCCAGTACTTC

J: TRBJ2-3
size: few
D: TRBD2
V: TRBV2
CDR3: CASSGFLEAGVSTDTQYF
DNA: TGTGCCAGCAGTGGGTTTTTGGAAGCGGGGGTAAGCACAGATACGCAGTATTTT

J: TRBJ2-7
size: NA
D: TRBD1
V: TRBV11-1
CDR3: CASSPDRGQPYEQYF
DNA: TGTGCCAGCAGCCCGGACAGGGGGCAGCCCTACGAGCAGTACTTC

J: TRBJ1-6
size: NA
D: NA
V: TRBV27
CDR3: CASSPGLTNSPLHF
DNA: TGTGCCAGCAGTCCCGGACTGACAAATTCACCCCTCCACTTT

J: TRBJ2-7
size: once
D: NA
V: TRBV15
CDR3: CATSMVRQSSYEQYF
DNA: TGTGCCACTAGTATGGTCAGACAAAGCTCCTACGAGCAGTACTTC

J: TRBJ2-3
size: NA
D: TRBD1
V: TRBV9
CDR3: CASSAGAGTGGIDTQYF
DNA: TGTGCCAGCAGCGCTGGGGCGGGGACAGGGGGAATAGATACGCAGTATTTT

J: TRBJ2-3
size: NA
D: TRBD1
V: TRBV7-3
CDR3: CASSDQGVDTQYF
DNA: TGTGCCAGCAGCGACCAGGGGGTGGATACGCAGTATTTT

J: TRBJ1-4
size: NA
D: TRBD1
V: TRBV9
CDR3: CASSGADRSNEKLFF
DNA: TGTGCCAGCAGCGGGGCGGACAGGTCGAACGAAAAACTGTTTTTT

J: TRBJ1-2
size: NA
D: TRBD1
V: TRBV2
CDR3: CASSGDSTIYGYTF
DNA: TGTGCCAGCAGTGGGGACAGTACAATCTATGGCTACACCTTC

J: TRBJ2-1
size: NA
D: TRBD2
V: TRBV5-5
CDR3: CASSRLAGGYNEQFF
DNA: TGTGCCAGCAGCCGACTAGCGGGGGGGTACAATGAGCAGTTCTTC

J: TRBJ1-2
size: NA
D: TRBD1
V: TRBV6-5
CDR3: CASSYDRGDYTF
DNA: TGTGCCAGCAGTTACGACAGGGGAGACTACACCTTC

J: TRBJ2-3
size: NA
D: TRBD2
V: TRBV7-3
CDR3: CASSLGLAGPGGDTQYF
DNA: TGTGCCAGCAGCCTAGGACTAGCGGGCCCTGGCGGAGATACGCAGTATTTT

J: TRBJ1-1
size: NA
D: NA
V: TRBV19
CDR3: CASRVPENTEAFF
DNA: TGTGCCAGTAGGGTACCAGAGAACACTGAAGCTTTCTTT

J: TRBJ2-7
size: NA
D: NA
V: TRBV4-3
CDR3: CASSQDRVLNEQYF
DNA: TGCGCCAGCAGCCAAGACAGGGTTCTGAACGAGCAGTACTTC

J: TRBJ2-7
size: NA
D: NA
V: TRBV25-1
CDR3: CASSASLPGEQYF
DNA: TGTGCCAGCAGCGCAAGTCTTCCGGGGGAGCAGTACTTC

J: TRBJ2-5
size: NA
D: TRBD1
V: TRBV28
CDR3: CATLEDREETQYF
DNA: TGTGCCACCCTTGAAGACAGGGAAGAGACCCAGTACTTC

J: TRBJ1-2
size: once
D: TRBD1
V: TRBV5-6
CDR3: CASSLDRDPYGYTF
DNA: TGTGCCAGCAGCCTCGACAGGGATCCCTATGGCTACACCTTC

J: TRBJ1-1
size: few
D: NA
V: TRBV7-9
CDR3: CASSADIMNTEAFF
DNA: TGTGCCAGCAGCGCGGACATCATGAACACTGAAGCTTTCTTT

J: TRBJ1-4
size: once
D: NA
V: TRBV11-2
CDR3: CASSLGQFVGSATNEKLFF
DNA: TGTGCCAGCAGCTTAGGGCAATTCGTGGGCTCGGCAACTAATGAAAAACTGTTTTTT

J: TRBJ1-5
size: few
D: TRBD1
V: TRBV13
CDR3: CASSSGQGGTQPQHF
DNA: TGTGCCAGCAGCTCCGGACAGGGGGGTACTCAGCCCCAGCATTTT

J: TRBJ1-6
size: NA
D: NA
V: TRBV27
CDR3: CASSSRSYNSPLHF
DNA: TGTGCCAGCAGTTCTAGGTCCTATAATTCACCCCTCCACTTT

J: TRBJ2-2
size: NA
D: TRBD1
V: TRBV27
CDR3: CASSLRDRNTGELFF
DNA: TGTGCCAGCAGTTTAAGGGACAGGAACACCGGGGAGCTGTTTTTT

J: TRBJ1-2
size: NA
D: NA
V: TRBV9
CDR3: CASSARYGYTF
DNA: TGTGCCAGCAGCGCGCGATATGGCTACACCTTC

J: TRBJ1-1
size: once
D: NA
V: TRBV5-1
CDR3: CASGLGRTKGNTEAFF
DNA: TGCGCCAGCGGATTGGGAAGGACAAAGGGGAACACTGAAGCTTTCTTT

J: TRBJ2-1
size: NA
D: NA
V: TRBV4-2
CDR3: CASSPQRTSFYNEQFF
DNA: TGTGCCAGCAGCCCCCAACGGACTTCCTTCTACAATGAGCAGTTCTTC

J: TRBJ2-7
size: NA
D: TRBD1
V: TRBV28
CDR3: CASSGRDRAFRPYEQYF
DNA: TGTGCCAGCAGTGGGAGGGACAGGGCCTTTAGACCCTACGAGCAGTACTTC

J: TRBJ1-2
size: NA
D: TRBD1
V: TRBV5-1
CDR3: CASSLGGGGYGYTF
DNA: TGCGCCAGCAGCTTAGGAGGGGGCGGCTATGGCTACACCTTC

J: TRBJ2-5
size: NA
D: TRBD2
V: TRBV4-2
CDR3: CASSQEKSAGGLETQYF
DNA: TGTGCCAGCAGCCAGGAAAAGTCAGCGGGGGGGTTGGAGACCCAGTACTTC

J: TRBJ1-5
size: NA
D: NA
V: TRBV27
CDR3: CASSPWGGQPQHF
DNA: TGTGCCAGCAGCCCTTGGGGCGGTCAGCCCCAGCATTTT